The TCR beta chain described here comes from a study of T cells in Graves' hyperthyroidism and ophthalmopathy. Overall study findings and caveats: Among thyroid clonotypes expanded above 0.001, most also appeared in blood. Classification by a 13 V-J model distinguished ophthalmopathy from stable hyperthyroidism.

Amplification yielded TCR beta CDR3 regions, with RNA transcripts as the source. RT-PCR in the first round (using the HTBI primer set) targeted the TCR CDR3. MiXCR, applied by TCRdb to the multiplex PCR reads, yields one record per CDR3 protein. The repertoire has around 340,000 distinct CDR3 sequences, 15% to 20% of them found once; the top ten carry 15% to 19%. V lost 4 bases to trimming and J lost 5 bases, with 15 bases between them. There are 14 residues in the CDR3. From germline, CDR1 is SGDLS and CDR2 YYNGEE. This clonotype was seen many times. The antigen is unknown. The study included ophthalmopathy patients with Clinical Activity Score at least 3, NOSPECS grade at least 4 and duration under 3 months. The PBMCs studied were ones that came from about 10 ml fresh peripheral blood.

The genes are TRBV9 and TRBJ2-5; D is possibly TRBD1 (6 bases). The source of this sequence is a woman aged 40-49 years with Graves' ophthalmopathy. Sequences were obtained from blood. The CDR3 region has the DNA TGTGCCAGCAGCCCTGACAGGCCAGCCGAGACCCAGTACTTC. Translation: CASSPDRPAETQYF.